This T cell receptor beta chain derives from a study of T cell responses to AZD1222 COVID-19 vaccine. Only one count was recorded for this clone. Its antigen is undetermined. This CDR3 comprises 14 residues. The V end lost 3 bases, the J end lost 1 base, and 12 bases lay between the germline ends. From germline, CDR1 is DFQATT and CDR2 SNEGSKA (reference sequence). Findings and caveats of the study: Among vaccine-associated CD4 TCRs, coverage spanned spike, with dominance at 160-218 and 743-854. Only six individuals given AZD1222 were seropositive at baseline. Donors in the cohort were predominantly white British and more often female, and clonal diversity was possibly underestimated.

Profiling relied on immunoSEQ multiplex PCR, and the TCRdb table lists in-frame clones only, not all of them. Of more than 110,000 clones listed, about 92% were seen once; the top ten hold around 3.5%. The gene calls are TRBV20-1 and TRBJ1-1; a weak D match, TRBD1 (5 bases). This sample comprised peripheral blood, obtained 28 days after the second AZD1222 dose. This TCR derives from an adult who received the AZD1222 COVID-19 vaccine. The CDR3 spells CSASRQKANTEAFF. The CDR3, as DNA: TGCAGTGCTAGTAGACAGAAAGCGAACACTGAAGCTTTCTTT.